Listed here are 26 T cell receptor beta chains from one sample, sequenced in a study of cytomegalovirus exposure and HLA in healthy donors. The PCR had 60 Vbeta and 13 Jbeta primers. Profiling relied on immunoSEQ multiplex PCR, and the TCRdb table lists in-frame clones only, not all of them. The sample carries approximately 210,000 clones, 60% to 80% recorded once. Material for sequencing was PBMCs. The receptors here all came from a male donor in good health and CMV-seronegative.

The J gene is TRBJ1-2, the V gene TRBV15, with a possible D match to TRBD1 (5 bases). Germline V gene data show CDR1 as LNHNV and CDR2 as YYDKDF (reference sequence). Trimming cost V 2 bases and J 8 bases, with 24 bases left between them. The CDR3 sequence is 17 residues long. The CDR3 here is CATSRPSAGRALQGYTF. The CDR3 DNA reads TGTGCCACCAGCAGACCCAGTGCGGGACGAGCCTTGCAGGGCTACACCTTC.

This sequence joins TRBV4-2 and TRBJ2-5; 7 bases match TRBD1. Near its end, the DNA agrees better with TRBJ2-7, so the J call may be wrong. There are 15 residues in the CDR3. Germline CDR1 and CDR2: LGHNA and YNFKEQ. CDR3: CASSRPGQTIYEQYF. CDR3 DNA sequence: TGTGCCAGCAGCCGGCCGGGACAGACGATTTACGAGCAGTACTTC.

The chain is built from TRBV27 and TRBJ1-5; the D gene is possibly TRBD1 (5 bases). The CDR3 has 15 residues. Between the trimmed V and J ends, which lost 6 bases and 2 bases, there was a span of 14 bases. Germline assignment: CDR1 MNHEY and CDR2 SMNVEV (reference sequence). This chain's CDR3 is CASSGGGRRNQPQHF. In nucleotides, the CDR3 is TGTGCCAGCAGCGGCGGGGGGAGACGCAATCAGCCCCAGCATTTT.

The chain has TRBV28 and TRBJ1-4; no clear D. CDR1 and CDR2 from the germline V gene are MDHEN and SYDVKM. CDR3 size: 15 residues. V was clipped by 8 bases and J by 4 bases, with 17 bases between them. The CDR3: CASSSSGQNNEKLFF. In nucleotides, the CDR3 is TGTGCCAGCTCCTCCAGTGGGCAGAATAATGAAAAACTGTTTTTT. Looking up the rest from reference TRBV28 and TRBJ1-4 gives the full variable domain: DVKVTQSSRYLVKRTGEKVFLECVQDMDHENMFWYRQDPGLGLRLIYFSYDVKMKEKGDIPEGYSVSREKKERFSLILESASTNQTSMYLCASSSSGQNNEKLFFGSGTQLSVL.

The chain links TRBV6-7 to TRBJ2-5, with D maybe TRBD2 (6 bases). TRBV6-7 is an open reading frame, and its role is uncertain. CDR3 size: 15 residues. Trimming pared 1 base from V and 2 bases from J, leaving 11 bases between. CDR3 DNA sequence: TGTGCCAGCAGTTACTTGCTAGCGTCTCAAGAGACCCAGTACTTC. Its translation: CASSYLLASQETQYF.

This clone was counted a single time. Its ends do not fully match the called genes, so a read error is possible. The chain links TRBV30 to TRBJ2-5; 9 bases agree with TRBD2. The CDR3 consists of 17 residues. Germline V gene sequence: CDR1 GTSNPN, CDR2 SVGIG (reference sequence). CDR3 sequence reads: CARSSFRLAGIQETQYF. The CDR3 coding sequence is TGTGCCAGGAGTTCGTTCAGGCTAGCGGGGATTCAAGAGACCCAGTACTTC.

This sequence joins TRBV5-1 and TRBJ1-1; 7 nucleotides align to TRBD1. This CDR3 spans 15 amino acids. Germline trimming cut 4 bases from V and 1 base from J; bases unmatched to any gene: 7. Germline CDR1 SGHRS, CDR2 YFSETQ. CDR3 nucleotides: TGCGCCAGCAGCCCGACAGGGATCTCGAACACTGAAGCTTTCTTT. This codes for CASSPTGISNTEAFF.

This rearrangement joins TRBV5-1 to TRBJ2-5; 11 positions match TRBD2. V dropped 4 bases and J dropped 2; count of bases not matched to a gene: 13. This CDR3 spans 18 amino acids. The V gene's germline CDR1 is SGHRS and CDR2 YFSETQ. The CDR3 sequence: CASSPGILAGGSQETQYF. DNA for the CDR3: TGCGCCAGCAGCCCCGGGATCCTAGCGGGAGGTTCACAAGAGACCCAGTACTTC.

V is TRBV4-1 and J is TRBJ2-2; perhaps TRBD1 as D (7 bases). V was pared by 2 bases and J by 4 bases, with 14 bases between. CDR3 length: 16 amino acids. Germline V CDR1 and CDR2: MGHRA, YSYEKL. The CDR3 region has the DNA TGCGCCAGCAGCCAATTGCAGGGGGGATTCACCGGGGAGCTGTTTTTT. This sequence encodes CASSQLQGGFTGELFF.

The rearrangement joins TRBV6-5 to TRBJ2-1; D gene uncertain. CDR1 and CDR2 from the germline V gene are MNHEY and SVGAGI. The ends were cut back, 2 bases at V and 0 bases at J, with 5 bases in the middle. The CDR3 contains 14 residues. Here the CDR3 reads CASSYRSSYNEQFF. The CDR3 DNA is TGTGCCAGCAGTTACAGGAGCTCCTACAATGAGCAGTTCTTC.

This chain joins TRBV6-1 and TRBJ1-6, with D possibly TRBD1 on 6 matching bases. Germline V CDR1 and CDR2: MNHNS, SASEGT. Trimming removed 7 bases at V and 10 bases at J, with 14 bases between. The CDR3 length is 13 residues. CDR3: CASTQGYDSPLHF. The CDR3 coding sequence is TGTGCCAGCACACAGGGTTATGACTCACCCCTCCACTTT.

CDR3 in amino acids: CASRGEDDTQYF. The CDR3 DNA is TGTGCCAGCAGGGGGGAGGATGATACGCAGTATTTT. The chain couples TRBV4-2 to TRBJ2-3, with a possible D match to TRBD2 (6 bases). V lost 6 bases and J lost 6, with 10 bases in between. This CDR3 has 12 amino acids. Germline CDR1 reads LGHNA; CDR2 reads YNFKEQ.

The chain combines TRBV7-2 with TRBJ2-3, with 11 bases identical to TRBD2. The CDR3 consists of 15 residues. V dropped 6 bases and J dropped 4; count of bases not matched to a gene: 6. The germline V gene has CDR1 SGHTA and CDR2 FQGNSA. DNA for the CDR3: TGTGCCAGCAGTAGCGGGGGGGCCCTCGCAGATACGCAGTATTTT. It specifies CASSSGGALADTQYF.

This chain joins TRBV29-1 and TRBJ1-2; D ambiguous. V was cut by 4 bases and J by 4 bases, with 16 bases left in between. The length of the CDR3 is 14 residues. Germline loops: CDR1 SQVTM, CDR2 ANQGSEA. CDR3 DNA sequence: TGCAGCGTTGTTGATTCCTCTTGGGCCTATGGCTACACCTTC. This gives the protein CSVVDSSWAYGYTF.

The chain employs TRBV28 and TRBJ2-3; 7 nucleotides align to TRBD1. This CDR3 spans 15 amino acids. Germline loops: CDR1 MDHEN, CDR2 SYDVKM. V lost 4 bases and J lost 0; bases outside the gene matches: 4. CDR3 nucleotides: TGTGCCAGCAGTTGGGGGACAGTGAGCACAGATACGCAGTATTTT. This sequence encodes CASSWGTVSTDTQYF.

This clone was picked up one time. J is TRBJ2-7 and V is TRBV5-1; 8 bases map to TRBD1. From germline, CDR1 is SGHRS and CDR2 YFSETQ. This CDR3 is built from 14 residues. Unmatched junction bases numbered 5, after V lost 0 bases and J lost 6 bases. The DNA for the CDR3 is TGCGCCAGCAGCTTGGTCGCCAGGGGGCTCGAGCAGTACTTC. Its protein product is CASSLVARGLEQYF.

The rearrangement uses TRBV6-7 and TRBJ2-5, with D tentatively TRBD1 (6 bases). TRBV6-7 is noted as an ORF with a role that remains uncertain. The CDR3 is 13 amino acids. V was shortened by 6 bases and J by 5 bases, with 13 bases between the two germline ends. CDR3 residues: CASRQDRFETQYF. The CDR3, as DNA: TGTGCCAGCAGGCAAGACAGGTTTGAGACCCAGTACTTC.

CDR3 protein: CASSWEGETNQPQHF. The DNA for the CDR3 is TGTGCCAGCAGCTGGGAAGGGGAAACTAATCAGCCCCAGCATTTT. The chain carries TRBV13 and TRBJ1-5, with D perhaps TRBD1 (5 bases). Germline V gene sequence: CDR1 PRHDT, CDR2 FYEKMQ (reference sequence). V lost 4 bases to trimming and J lost 4 bases, with 14 bases between them. This CDR3 is built from 15 residues. Full variable domain (rest looked up from reference TRBV13 and TRBJ1-5): AAGVIQSPRHLIKEKRETATLKCYPIPRHDTVYWYQQGPGQDPQFLISFYEKMQSDKGSIPDRFSAQQFSDYHSELNMSSLELGDSALYFCASSWEGETNQPQHFGDGTRLSIL.

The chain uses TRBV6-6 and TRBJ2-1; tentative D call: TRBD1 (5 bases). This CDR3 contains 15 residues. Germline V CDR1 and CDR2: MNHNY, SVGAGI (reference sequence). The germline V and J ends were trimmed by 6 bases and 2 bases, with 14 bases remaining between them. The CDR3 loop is CASSSQDATYNEQFF. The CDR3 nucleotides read TGTGCCAGCAGCTCACAGGACGCGACCTACAATGAGCAGTTCTTC.

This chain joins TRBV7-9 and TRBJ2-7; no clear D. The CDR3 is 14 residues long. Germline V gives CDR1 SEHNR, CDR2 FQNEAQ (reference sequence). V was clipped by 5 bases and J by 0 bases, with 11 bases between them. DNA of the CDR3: TGTGCCAGCAGCCCGGTCAAGAGCTCCTACGAGCAGTACTTC. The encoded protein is CASSPVKSSYEQYF.

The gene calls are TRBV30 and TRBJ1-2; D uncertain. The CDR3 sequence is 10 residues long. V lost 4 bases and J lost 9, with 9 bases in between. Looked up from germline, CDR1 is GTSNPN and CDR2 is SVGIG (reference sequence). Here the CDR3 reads CAWMAVSYTF. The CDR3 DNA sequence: TGTGCCTGGATGGCAGTTAGCTACACCTTC.

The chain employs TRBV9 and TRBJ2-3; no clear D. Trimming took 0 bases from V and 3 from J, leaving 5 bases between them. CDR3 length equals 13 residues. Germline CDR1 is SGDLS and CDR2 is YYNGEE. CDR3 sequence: CASSVVLTDTQYF. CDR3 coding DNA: TGTGCCAGCAGCGTAGTATTGACAGATACGCAGTATTTT.

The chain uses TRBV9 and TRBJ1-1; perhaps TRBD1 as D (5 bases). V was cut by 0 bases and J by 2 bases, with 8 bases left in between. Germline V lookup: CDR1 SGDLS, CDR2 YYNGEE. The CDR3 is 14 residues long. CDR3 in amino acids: CASSVGDSNTEAFF. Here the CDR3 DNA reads TGTGCCAGCAGCGTAGGCGACAGCAACACTGAAGCTTTCTTT.

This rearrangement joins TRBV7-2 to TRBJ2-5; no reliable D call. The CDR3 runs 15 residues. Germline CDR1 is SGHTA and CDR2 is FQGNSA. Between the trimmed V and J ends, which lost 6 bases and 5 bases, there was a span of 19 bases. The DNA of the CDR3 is TGTGCCAGCAGGGAGAGACTGGTCCCTGGGGAGACCCAGTACTTC. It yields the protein CASRERLVPGETQYF.

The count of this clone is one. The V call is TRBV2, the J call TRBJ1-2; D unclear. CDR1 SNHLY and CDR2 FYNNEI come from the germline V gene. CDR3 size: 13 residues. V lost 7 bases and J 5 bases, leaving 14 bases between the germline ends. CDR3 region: CASNGEWEYGYTF. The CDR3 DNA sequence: TGTGCCAGCAATGGCGAATGGGAGTATGGCTACACCTTC.

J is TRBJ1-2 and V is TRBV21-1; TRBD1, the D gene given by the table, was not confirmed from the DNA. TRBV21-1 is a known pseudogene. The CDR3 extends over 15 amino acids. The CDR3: CASSKRLDRDPGYTF. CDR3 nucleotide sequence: TGTGCCAGCAGCAAACGCCTAGACAGGGACCCTGGCTACACCTTC.